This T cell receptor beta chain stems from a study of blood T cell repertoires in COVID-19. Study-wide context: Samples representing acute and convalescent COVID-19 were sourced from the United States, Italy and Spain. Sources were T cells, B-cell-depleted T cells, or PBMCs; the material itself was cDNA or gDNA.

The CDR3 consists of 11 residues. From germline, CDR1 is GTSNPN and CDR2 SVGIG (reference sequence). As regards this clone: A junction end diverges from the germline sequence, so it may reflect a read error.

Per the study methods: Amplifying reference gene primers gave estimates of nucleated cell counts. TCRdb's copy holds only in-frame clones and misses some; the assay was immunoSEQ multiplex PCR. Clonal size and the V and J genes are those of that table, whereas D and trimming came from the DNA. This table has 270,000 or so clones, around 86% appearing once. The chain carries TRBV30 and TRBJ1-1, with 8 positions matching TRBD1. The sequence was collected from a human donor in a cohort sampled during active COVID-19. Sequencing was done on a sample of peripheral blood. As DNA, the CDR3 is TGTGCCTGGAGGAAAGACAGGGGCTTACCCTTT. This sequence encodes CAWRKDRGLPF.